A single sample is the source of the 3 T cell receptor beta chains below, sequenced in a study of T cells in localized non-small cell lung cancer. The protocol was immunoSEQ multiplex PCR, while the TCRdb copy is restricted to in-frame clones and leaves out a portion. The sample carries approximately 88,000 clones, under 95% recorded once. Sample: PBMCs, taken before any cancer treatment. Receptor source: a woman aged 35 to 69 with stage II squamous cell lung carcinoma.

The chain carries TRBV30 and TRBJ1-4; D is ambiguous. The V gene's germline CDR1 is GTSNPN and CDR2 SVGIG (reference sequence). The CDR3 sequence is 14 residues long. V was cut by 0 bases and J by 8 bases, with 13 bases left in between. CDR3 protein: CAWSVLGAPEKLFF. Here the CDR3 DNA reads TGTGCCTGGAGTGTACTGGGAGCCCCCGAAAAACTGTTTTTT.

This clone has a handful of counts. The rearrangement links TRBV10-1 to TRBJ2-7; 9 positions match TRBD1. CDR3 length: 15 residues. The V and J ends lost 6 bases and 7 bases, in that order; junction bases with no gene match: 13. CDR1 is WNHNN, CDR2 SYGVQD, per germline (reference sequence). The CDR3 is CASSPPGDRVKEQYF. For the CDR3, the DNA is TGCGCCAGCAGCCCCCCGGGGGACAGGGTGAAAGAGCAGTACTTC.

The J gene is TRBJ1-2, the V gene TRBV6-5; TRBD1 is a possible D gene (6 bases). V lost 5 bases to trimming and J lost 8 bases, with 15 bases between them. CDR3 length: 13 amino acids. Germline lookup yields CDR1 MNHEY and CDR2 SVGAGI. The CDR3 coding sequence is TGTGCCAGCAGTGCGGGACATTCTTACGGCTACACCTTC. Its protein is CASSAGHSYGYTF.